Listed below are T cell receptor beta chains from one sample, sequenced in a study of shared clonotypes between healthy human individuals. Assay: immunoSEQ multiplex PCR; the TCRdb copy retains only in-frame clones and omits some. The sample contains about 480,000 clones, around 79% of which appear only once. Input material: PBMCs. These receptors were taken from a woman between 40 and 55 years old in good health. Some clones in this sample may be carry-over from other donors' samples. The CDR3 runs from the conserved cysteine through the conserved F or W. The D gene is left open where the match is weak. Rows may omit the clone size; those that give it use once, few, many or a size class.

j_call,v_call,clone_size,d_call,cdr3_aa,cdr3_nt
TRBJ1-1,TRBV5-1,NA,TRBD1,CASSSSRDRELNTEAFF,TGCGCCAGCAGCTCGTCCCGGGACAGGGAATTGAACACTGAAGCTTTCTTT
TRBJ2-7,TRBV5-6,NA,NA,CASSPLPDSYEQYF,TGTGCCAGCAGCCCCCTCCCGGACTCCTACGAGCAGTACTTC
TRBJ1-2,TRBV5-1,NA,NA,CASSSGLRDNYGYTF,TGCGCCAGCAGCTCGGGCCTCCGGGACAACTATGGCTACACCTTC
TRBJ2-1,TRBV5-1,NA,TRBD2,CASGMSGTSANNEQFF,TGCGCCAGCGGAATGTCCGGGACTAGCGCTAACAATGAGCAGTTCTTC
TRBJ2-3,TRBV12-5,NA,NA,CASGSGQGISTDTQYF,NA
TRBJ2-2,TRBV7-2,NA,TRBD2,CASSLGLAWVRLGGELFF,TGTGCCAGCAGCTTGGGACTAGCGTGGGTCCGGTTGGGCGGGGAGCTGTTTTTT
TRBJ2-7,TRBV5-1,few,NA,CASSRDQGREQYF,TGCGCCAGCAGCCGCGACCAAGGACGCGAGCAGTACTTC
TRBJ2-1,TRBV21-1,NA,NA,CASRHRDKYNEQFF,TGTGCCAGCAGACACCGGGACAAGTACAATGAGCAGTTCTTC
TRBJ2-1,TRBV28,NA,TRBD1,CASSLVSGTGLDEQFF,TGTGCCAGCAGTTTAGTGTCCGGGACAGGGCTCGATGAGCAGTTCTTC
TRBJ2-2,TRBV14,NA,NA,CASSQMAGAGELFF,TGTGCCAGCAGCCAAATGGCAGGGGCCGGGGAGCTGTTTTTT
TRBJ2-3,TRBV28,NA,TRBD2,CASSSGSTDTQYF,TGTGCCAGCAGTAGCGGGAGTACAGATACGCAGTATTTT
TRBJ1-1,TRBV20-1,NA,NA,CSVAANTEAFF,TGCAGTGTAGCCGCGAACACTGAAGCTTTCTTT
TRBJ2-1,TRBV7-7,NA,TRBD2,CASSLLFSGRDNNEQFF,TGTGCTAGCAGCCTCCTGTTTAGCGGGAGGGACAACAATGAGCAGTTCTTC
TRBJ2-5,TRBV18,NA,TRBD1,CASSRSGGAETQYF,TGTGCCAGCTCACGGTCAGGGGGTGCAGAGACCCAGTACTTC
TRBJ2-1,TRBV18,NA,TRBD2,CASSLGLAGTNNEQFF,TGTGCCAGCTCACTAGGACTAGCGGGAACCAACAATGAGCAGTTCTTC
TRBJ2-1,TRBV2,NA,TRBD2,CASRRLAGVSYNEQFF,TGTGCCAGCAGAAGACTAGCGGGAGTTTCCTACAATGAGCAGTTCTTC
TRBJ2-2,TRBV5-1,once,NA,CASSNPGANTGELFF,TGCGCCAGCAGCAACCCAGGGGCGAACACCGGGGAGCTGTTTTTT
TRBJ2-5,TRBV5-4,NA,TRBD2,CASSLSSGRQETQYF,TGTGCCAGCAGCTTGTCTAGCGGGAGACAAGAGACCCAGTACTTC
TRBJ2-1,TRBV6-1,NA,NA,CASREGVGSKPYNEQFF,TGTGCCAGCCGTGAGGGGGTTGGCAGTAAGCCCTACAATGAGCAGTTCTTC
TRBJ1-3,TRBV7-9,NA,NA,CASSPRRSGNTIYF,TGTGCCAGCAGCCCCCGCCGCTCTGGAAACACCATATATTTT
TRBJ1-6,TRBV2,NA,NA,CASSESVRNSLNSPLHF,TGTGCCAGCAGTGAAAGCGTCAGAAATTCCCTTAATTCACCCCTCCACTTT
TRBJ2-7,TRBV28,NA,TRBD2,CASRSTGLPSVSNYEQYF,TGTGCCAGCAGGAGTACGGGACTACCGTCGGTATCAAACTACGAGCAGTACTTC
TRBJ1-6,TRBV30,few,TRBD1,CACPGQGADNSPLHF,TGTGCCTGCCCCGGACAGGGGGCCGATAATTCACCCCTCCACTTT
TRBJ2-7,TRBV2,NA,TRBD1,CASSDGQGDSYEQYF,TGTGCCAGCAGTGACGGACAGGGAGACTCCTACGAGCAGTACTTC
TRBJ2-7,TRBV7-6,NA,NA,CASSLEAGTYEQYF,TGTGCCAGCAGCTTAGAGGCAGGGACCTACGAGCAGTACTTC
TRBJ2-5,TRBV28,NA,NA,CASTEGGGGQETQYF,TGTGCCAGCACCGAAGGGGGAGGGGGCCAAGAGACCCAGTACTTC
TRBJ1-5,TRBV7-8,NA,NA,CASSLVGTRGGDRQPQHF,TGTGCCAGCAGCTTAGTAGGCACTCGTGGGGGAGATCGTCAGCCCCAGCATTTT